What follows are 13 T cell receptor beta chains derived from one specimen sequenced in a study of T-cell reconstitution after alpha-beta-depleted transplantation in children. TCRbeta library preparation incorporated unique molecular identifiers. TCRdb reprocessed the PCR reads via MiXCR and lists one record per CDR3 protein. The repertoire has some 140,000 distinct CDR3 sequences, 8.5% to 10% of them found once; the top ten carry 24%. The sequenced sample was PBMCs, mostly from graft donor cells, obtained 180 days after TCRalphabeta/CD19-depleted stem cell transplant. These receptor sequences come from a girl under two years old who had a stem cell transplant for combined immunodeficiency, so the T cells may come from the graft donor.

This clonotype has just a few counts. CDR3 bases: TGCAGTGCTAGCAATCCGGGACTAGCGGGGGGGACCGTCGGGCAGTTCTTC. This codes for CSASNPGLAGGTVGQFF. J is TRBJ2-1 and V is TRBV20-1; 16 nucleotides line up with TRBD2. Germline V gene data show CDR1 as DFQATT and CDR2 as SNEGSKA (reference sequence). With V trimmed by 3 bases and J by 12 bases, 14 bases remained unmatched. CDR3 length equals 17 residues.

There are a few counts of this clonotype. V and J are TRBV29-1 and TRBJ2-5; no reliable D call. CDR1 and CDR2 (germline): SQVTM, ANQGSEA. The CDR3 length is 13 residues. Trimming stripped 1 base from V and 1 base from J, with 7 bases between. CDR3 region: CSVEGRLQETQYF. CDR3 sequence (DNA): TGCAGCGTTGAAGGTCGTCTCCAAGAGACCCAGTACTTC.

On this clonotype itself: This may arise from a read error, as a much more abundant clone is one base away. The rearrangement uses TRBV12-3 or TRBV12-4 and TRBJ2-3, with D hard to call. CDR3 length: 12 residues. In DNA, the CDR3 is TGTGTCAGCAGCCATAGCACAGATACGCAGTATTTT. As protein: CVSSHSTDTQYF.

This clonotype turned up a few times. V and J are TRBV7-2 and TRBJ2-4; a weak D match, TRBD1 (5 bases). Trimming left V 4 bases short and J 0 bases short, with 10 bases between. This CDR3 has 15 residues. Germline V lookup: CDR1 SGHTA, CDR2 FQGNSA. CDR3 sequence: CASSSTGLAKNIQYF. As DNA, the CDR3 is TGTGCCAGCAGCTCAACAGGTCTAGCCAAAAACATTCAGTACTTC.

The CDR3: CASSLDLGLAGGHHETQYF. The CDR3 nucleotides are TGTGCCAGCAGCTTAGATCTAGGACTAGCGGGGGGCCATCACGAGACCCAGTACTTC. The rearrangement uses TRBV11-2 and TRBJ2-5, with 14 bases aligning to TRBD2. J lost 5 bases, V lost 0 bases, and 11 bases had no gene match. Germline assignment: CDR1 SGHAT and CDR2 FQNNGV. The CDR3 runs 19 residues.

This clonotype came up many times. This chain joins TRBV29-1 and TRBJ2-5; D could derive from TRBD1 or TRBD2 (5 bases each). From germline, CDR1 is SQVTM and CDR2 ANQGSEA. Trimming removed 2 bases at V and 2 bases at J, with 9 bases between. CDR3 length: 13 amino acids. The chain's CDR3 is CSVERGPQETQYF. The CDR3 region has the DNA TGCAGCGTTGAAAGGGGACCACAAGAGACCCAGTACTTC.

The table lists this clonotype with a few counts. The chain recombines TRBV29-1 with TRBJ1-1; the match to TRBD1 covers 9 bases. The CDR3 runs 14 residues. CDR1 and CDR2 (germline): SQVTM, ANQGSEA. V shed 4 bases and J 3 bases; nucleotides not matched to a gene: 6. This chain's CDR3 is CSVGPDRGHTEAFF. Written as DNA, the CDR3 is TGCAGCGTTGGTCCGGACAGGGGTCACACTGAAGCTTTCTTT.

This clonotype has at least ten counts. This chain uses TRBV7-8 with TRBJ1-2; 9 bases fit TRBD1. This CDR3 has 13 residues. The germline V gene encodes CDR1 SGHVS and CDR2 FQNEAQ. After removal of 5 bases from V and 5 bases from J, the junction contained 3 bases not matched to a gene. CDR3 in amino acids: CASSPDRGYGYTF. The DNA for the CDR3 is TGTGCCAGCAGCCCGGACAGGGGATATGGCTACACCTTC.

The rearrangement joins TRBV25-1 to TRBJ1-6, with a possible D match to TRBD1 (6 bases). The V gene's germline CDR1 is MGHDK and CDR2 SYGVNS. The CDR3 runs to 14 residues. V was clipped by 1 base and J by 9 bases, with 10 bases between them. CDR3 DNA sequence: TGTGCCAGCAGTGAATCCAGGGGACGTTCACCCCTCCACTTT. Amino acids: CASSESRGRSPLHF.

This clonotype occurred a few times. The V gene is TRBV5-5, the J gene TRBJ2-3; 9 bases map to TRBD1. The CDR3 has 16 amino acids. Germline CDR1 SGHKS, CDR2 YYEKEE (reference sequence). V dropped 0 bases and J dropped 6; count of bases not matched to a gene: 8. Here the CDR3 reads CASSLAGQGPGDTQYF. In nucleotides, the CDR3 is TGTGCCAGCAGCTTGGCCGGACAGGGGCCAGGGGATACGCAGTATTTT.

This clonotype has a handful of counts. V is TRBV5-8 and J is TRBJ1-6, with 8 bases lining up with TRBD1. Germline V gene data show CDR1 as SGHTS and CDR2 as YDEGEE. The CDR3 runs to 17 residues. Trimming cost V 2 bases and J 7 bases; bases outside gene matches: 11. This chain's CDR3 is CASSFVGGDRPNSPLHF. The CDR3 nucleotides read TGTGCCAGCAGCTTTGTAGGTGGGGACAGGCCGAATTCACCCCTCCACTTT.

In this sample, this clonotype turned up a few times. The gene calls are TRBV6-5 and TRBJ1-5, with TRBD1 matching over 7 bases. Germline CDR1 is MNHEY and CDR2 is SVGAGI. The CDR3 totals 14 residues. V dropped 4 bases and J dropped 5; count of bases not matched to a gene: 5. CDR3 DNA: TGTGCCAGCAGTTCCGGACAGGATTATCAGCCCCAGCATTTT. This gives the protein CASSSGQDYQPQHF.

The CDR3 DNA reads TGTGCCAGCAGCGGGACTAGCGGGGGGCCGGATACGCAGTATTTT. Protein: CASSGTSGGPDTQYF. The chain combines TRBV2 with TRBJ2-3, with 15 bases fitting TRBD2. V was pared by 6 bases and J by 6 bases, with 4 bases of the junction left unmatched. The germline gives CDR1 SNHLY, CDR2 FYNNEI. CDR3 length: 15 amino acids. Using reference TRBV2 and TRBJ2-3 for the parts outside the CDR3, the full variable domain is EPEVTQTPSHQVTQMGQEVILRCVPISNHLYFYWYRQILGQKVEFLVSFYNNEISEKSEIFDDQFSVERPDGSNFTLKIRSTKLEDSAMYFCASSGTSGGPDTQYFGPGTRLTVL.